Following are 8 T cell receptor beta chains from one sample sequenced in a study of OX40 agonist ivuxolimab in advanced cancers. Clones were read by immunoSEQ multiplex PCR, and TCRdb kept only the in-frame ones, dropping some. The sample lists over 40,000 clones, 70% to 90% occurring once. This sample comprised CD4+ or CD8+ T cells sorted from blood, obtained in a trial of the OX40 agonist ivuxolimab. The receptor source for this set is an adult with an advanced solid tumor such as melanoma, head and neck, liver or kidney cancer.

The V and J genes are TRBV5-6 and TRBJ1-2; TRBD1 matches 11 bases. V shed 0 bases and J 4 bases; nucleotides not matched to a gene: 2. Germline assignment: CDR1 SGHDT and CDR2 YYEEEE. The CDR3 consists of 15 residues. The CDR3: CASSLAGTGGYGYTF. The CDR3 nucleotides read TGTGCCAGCAGCTTGGCCGGGACAGGGGGCTATGGCTACACCTTC.

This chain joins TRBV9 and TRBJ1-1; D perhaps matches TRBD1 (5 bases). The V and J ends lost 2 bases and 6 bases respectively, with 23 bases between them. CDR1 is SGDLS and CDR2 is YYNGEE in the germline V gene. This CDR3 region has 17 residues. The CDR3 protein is CASSVAGWGSPWAEAFF. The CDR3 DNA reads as TGTGCCAGCAGCGTCGCGGGGTGGGGGAGTCCCTGGGCTGAAGCTTTCTTT.

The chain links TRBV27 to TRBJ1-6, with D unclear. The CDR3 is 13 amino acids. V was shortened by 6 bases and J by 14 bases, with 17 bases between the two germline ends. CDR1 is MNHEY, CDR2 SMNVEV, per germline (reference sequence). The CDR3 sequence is CASRSLVGITLHF. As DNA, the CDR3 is TGTGCCAGCAGGAGCCTCGTGGGCATCACCCTCCACTTT.

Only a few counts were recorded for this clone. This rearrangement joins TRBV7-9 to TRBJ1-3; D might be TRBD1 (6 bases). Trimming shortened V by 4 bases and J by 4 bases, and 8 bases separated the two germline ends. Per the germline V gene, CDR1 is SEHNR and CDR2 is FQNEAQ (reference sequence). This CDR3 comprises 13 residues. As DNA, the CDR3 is TGTGCCAGCAGCTCAGGGGCCGGAAACACCATATATTTT. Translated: CASSSGAGNTIYF.

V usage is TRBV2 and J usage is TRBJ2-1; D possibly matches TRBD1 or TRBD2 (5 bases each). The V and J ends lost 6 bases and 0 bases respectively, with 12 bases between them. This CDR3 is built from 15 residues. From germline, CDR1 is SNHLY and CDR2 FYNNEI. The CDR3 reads CASRAGTTSYNEQFF. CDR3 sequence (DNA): TGTGCCAGCAGGGCAGGGACCACCTCCTACAATGAGCAGTTCTTC.

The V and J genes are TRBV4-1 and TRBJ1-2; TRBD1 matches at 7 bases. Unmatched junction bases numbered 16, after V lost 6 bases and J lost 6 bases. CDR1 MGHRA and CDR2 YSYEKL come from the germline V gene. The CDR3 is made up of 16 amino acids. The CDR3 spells CASRTVAGETGHGYTF. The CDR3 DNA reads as TGCGCCAGCAGGACAGTAGCCGGTGAGACAGGGCATGGCTACACCTTC.

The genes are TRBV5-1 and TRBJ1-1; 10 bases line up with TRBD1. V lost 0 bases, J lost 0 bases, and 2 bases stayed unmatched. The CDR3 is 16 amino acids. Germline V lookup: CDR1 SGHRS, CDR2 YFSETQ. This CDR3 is CASSLGGQGMNTEAFF. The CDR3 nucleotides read TGCGCCAGCAGCTTGGGGGGACAGGGGATGAACACTGAAGCTTTCTTT.

The DNA of the CDR3 is TGTGCCAGCAGCTTAAGTGTCTACGAGCAGTACTTC. This gives the protein CASSLSVYEQYF. The chain links TRBV11-1 to TRBJ2-7; D unclear. V shed 2 bases and J shed 3 bases, with 5 bases lying between them. The CDR3 is made up of 12 amino acids. Germline CDR1 and CDR2: SGHAT and FQDESV (reference sequence).